This T cell receptor (beta chain) was identified in a study of identical twins. Study-level results: Twins showed weaker excess sharing in their beta out-of-frame sequences. Low generation-probability sequences were in excess among twin-shared out-of-frame alpha sequences. Researchers caution that invariant MAIT and iNKT cells could partly confound zero-insertion analyses.

Notes on this clonotype: Its antigen is as yet unknown.

From the 5' RACE reads, TCRdb called clonotypes with MiXCR, one entry per CDR3 protein. The repertoire holds 450,000 to 600,000 distinct CDR3 sequences, 20% to 25% seen once, with approximately 0.48% in the top ten. V lost 2 bases to trimming and J lost 5 bases, with 16 bases between them. CDR3 length: 16 amino acids. The germline gives CDR1 SGHAT, CDR2 FQDESV (reference sequence). The data were also submitted as part of a second study, on yellow fever vaccine responses in identical twins.

The V call is TRBV11-1, the J call TRBJ2-1; D may be TRBD1 (6 bases). The sequence was obtained from a young woman in good health. The sample was CD4+ T cells sorted from blood. This CDR3 reads CASSLRTGRSDNEQFF. CDR3 nucleotides: TGTGCCAGCAGCTTAAGAACAGGGAGATCGGACAATGAGCAGTTCTTC.